This TCR beta chain came from a study of CD8+CD57+ T cells in acquired aplastic anemia. Study-level information: Sorted CD4+ plus CD8+ cells gave DNA averaging about 3 ug.

Study-level findings and limits: Patients and controls shared fewer than 30 CD8+ CDR3 sequences.

The template for TCR beta VDJ and CDR3 sequence profiling was genomic DNA. TCRdb independently ran MiXCR on the reads; one entry per CDR3 protein. This table holds some 170,000 distinct CDR3 sequences, 47% found once. Ten or more counts support this clonotype. Its antigen is unknown. Whoever was chosen for sequencing had shown CD8+CD57+ cell expansion by flow cytometry. The cohort consisted entirely of patients having severe acquired aplastic anemia. What was sequenced was sorted CD4+, CD8+, or CD8+CD57+ T cells (not recorded which) from PBMCs. This TCR was sampled from a human donor with aplastic anemia.

The CDR3 loop is CSASPGTPYEQYF. CDR3 in DNA: TGCAGTGCTAGCCCCGGGACTCCCTACGAGCAGTACTTC. V and J are TRBV20-1 and TRBJ2-7; TRBD2 is a possible D gene (6 bases). This CDR3 spans 13 amino acids. Trimming left V 3 bases short and J 2 bases short, with 11 bases between. Germline CDR1 is DFQATT and CDR2 is SNEGSKA (reference sequence).